This record concerns one T cell receptor (beta chain) sequence. CDR3 length: 12 residues. The V gene lost 8 bases and the J gene lost 0 bases, with 7 bases spanning the gap. Germline CDR1 MGHDK, CDR2 SYGVNS. Clones were sequenced by immunoSEQ multiplex PCR, and TCRdb holds only the in-frame ones, with some missing. The sample lists 120,000 or so clones, more than 70% occurring once. The record originates from a study of control samples from healthy donors and cancer patients. The V and J genes are TRBV25-1 and TRBJ1-2; no clear D gene. The sequencing input was blood. This clonotype was obtained from a man between 60 and 75 years old in good health. The CDR3 here is CASLEANYGYTF. The CDR3 coding sequence is TGTGCCAGCCTCGAAGCTAACTATGGCTACACCTTC.